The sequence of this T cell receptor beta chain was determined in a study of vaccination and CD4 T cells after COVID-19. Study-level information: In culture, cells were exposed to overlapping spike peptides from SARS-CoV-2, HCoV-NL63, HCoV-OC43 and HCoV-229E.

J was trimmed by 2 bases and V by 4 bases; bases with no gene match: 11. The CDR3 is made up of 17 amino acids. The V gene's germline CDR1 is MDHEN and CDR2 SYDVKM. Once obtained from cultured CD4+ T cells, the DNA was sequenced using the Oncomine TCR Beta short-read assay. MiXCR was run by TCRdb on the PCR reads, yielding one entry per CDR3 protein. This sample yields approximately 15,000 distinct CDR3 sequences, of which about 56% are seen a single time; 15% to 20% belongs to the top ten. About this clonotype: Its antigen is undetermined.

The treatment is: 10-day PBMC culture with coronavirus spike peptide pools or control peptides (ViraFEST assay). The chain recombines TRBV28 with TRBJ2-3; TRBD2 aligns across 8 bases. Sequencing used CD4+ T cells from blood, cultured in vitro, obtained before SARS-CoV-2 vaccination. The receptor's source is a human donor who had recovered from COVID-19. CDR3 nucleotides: TGTGCCAGCAGTTCTAACTATAAACTAGCGGACACAGATACGCAGTATTTT. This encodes CASSSNYKLADTDTQYF.